The 11 T cell receptor beta chains given below trace back to one sample, sequenced in a study of shared clonotypes between healthy human individuals. Here immunoSEQ multiplex PCR was the method, and the copy in TCRdb shows in-frame clones only, minus some. The sample yields over a million clones, under 99% seen once. Source material: naive CD4+ T cells sorted from blood. The subset is: CD45RA+ positively selected. The receptors were sampled from a man aged 30 to 39 in good health.

The chain links TRBV27 to TRBJ2-3; D not resolved. This CDR3 spans 14 amino acids. CDR1 is MNHEY and CDR2 is SMNVEV in the germline V gene (reference sequence). Trimming shortened V by 5 bases and J by 3 bases, and 12 bases separated the two germline ends. In DNA form, the CDR3 reads TGTGCCAGCAGTCTCCGGACCGGGACAGATACGCAGTATTTT. This sequence encodes CASSLRTGTDTQYF.

The chain's CDR3 is CATSRDPGTSQFF. In DNA form, the CDR3 reads TGTGCCACCAGCAGAGATCCAGGGACGTCACAGTTCTTC. The V call is TRBV15, the J call TRBJ2-1; D could derive from TRBD1 or TRBD2 (5 bases each). Germline V gene lookup returns CDR1 LNHNV and CDR2 YYDKDF (reference sequence). Trimming cost V 0 bases and J 13 bases, with 13 bases left between them. CDR3 length: 13 amino acids.

This chain links TRBV4-3 with TRBJ2-7; 7 bases are shared with TRBD1. This CDR3 has 15 residues. Per germline, CDR1 LGHNA and CDR2 YSLEER. Trimming cost V 1 base and J 4 bases; bases outside gene matches: 7. The CDR3 coding sequence is TGCGCCAGCAGCCAAGTACAGGGGATAGGTTACGAGCAGTACTTC. It specifies CASSQVQGIGYEQYF.

In DNA form, the CDR3 reads TGTGCTAGTGGTACCCGACAGGGGGGTATGGAGACCCAGTACTTC. Amino acids: CASGTRQGGMETQYF. V usage is TRBV12-5 and J usage is TRBJ2-5; 9 positions match TRBD1. Germline values: CDR1 LGHNT, CDR2 FRNRAP. Trimming took 5 bases from V and 5 from J; bases not matched to a gene: 9. The CDR3 loop spans 15 amino acids.

V usage is TRBV27 and J usage is TRBJ2-1; 12 bases align to TRBD2. V shed 2 bases, J shed 9 bases, and the junction held 5 bases outside the gene matches. The CDR3 length is 15 residues. CDR1 MNHEY and CDR2 SMNVEV come from the germline V gene (reference sequence). The CDR3 DNA is TGTGCCAGCAGTTTACTAGCGGGAGGGCCCGGTGAGCAGTTCTTC. Protein: CASSLLAGGPGEQFF.

V and J are TRBV7-9 and TRBJ1-2; tentatively, D is TRBD1 (5 bases). Trimming took 2 bases from V and 2 from J, leaving 15 bases between them. CDR1 is SEHNR, CDR2 FQNEAQ, per germline (reference sequence). The CDR3 has 16 residues. The CDR3 DNA reads TGTGCCAGCAGCTTACAAAAGACAGAGCTAAACTATGGCTACACCTTC. Its protein is CASSLQKTELNYGYTF.

The chain employs TRBV28 and TRBJ2-7; 14 nucleotides line up with TRBD2. Trimming took 5 bases from V and 0 from J; bases not matched to a gene: 9. CDR1 and CDR2 (germline): MDHEN, SYDVKM. The CDR3 runs to 18 residues. CDR3 sequence: CASSTWTSGRRSSYEQYF. The CDR3 DNA reads TGTGCCAGCAGTACCTGGACTAGCGGGAGGAGGAGCTCCTACGAGCAGTACTTC. Using reference TRBV28 and TRBJ2-7 for the parts outside the CDR3, the full variable domain is DVKVTQSSRYLVKRTGEKVFLECVQDMDHENMFWYRQDPGLGLRLIYFSYDVKMKEKGDIPEGYSVSREKKERFSLILESASTNQTSMYLCASSTWTSGRRSSYEQYFGPGTRLTVT.

This chain's CDR3 is CAISSTGVVTQPQHF. DNA for the CDR3: TGTGCCATCAGTTCGACAGGGGTTGTCACTCAGCCCCAGCATTTT. The chain couples TRBV10-3 to TRBJ1-5, with 8 bases matching TRBD1. The germline V gene encodes CDR1 ENHRY and CDR2 SYGVKD. The ends lost 5 bases at V and 6 bases at J; junction bases unmatched: 9. The CDR3 sequence is 15 residues long.

The chain links TRBV4-3 to TRBJ2-5; D might be TRBD1 (5 bases). The CDR3 consists of 15 residues. V was pared by 1 base and J by 2 bases, with 11 bases between. The germline gives CDR1 LGHNA, CDR2 YSLEER. The CDR3 is CASSQGNRPQETQYF. The CDR3 DNA follows: TGCGCCAGCAGCCAAGGGAACAGGCCGCAAGAGACCCAGTACTTC.

The J gene is TRBJ2-1, the V gene TRBV30; D is possibly TRBD2 (5 bases). V shed 3 bases and J shed 14 bases, with 14 bases lying between them. CDR3 length equals 11 residues. CDR1 and CDR2 (germline): GTSNPN, SVGIG (reference sequence). This chain's CDR3 is CAWRETGSKFF. As DNA, the CDR3 is TGTGCCTGGAGAGAAACGGGGAGTAAGTTCTTC.

The CDR3 is CASKRGGVSADTQYF. CDR3 DNA: TGCGCCAGCAAAAGAGGGGGTGTCTCTGCAGATACGCAGTATTTT. The chain employs TRBV5-1 and TRBJ2-3; possibly TRBD1 for D (6 bases). The CDR3 is 15 amino acids. Germline CDR1 reads SGHRS; CDR2 reads YFSETQ. V shed 6 bases and J shed 4 bases, with 18 bases lying between them.